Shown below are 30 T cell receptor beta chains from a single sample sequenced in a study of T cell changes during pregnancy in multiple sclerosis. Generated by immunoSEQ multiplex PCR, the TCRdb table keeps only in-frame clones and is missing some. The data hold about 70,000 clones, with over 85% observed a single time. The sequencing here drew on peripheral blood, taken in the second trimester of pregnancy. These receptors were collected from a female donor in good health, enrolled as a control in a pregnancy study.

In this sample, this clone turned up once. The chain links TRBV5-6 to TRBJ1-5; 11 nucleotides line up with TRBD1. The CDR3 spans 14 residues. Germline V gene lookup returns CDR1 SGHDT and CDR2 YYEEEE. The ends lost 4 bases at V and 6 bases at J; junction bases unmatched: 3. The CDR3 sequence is CASSRGTGGQPQHF. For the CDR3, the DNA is TGTGCCAGCAGCCGGGGGACAGGGGGTCAGCCCCAGCATTTT.

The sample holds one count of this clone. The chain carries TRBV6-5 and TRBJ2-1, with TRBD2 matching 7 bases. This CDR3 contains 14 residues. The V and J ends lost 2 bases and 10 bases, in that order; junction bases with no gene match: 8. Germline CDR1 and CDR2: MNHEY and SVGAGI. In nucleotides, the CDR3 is TGTGCCAGCAGTTACGGGACTACGACAAGCGAGCAGTTCTTC. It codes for CASSYGTTTSEQFF.

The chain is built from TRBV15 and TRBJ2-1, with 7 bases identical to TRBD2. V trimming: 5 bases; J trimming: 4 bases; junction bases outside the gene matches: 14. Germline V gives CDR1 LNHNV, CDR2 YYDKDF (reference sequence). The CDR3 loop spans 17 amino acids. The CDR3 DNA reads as TGTGCCACCAGCGCAGCCCCCAAGCGGGGAGGATACAATGAGCAGTTCTTC. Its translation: CATSAAPKRGGYNEQFF.

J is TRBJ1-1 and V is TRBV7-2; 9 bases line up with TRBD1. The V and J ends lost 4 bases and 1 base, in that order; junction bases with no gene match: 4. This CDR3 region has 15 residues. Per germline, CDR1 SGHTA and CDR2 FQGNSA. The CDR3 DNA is TGTGCCAGCAGCTCACGACAGGGGGAGAACACTGAAGCTTTCTTT. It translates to CASSSRQGENTEAFF.

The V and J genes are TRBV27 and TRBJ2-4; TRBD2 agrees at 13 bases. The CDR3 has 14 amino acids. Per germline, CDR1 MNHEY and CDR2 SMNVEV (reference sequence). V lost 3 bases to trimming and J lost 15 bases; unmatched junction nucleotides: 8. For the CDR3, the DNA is TGTGCCAGCAGTTTCAGTGGGACTAGCGGGGCACGGTACTTC. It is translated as CASSFSGTSGARYF.

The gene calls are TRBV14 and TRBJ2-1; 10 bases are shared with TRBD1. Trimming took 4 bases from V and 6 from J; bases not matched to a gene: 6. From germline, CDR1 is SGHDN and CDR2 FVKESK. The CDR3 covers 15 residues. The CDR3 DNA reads TGTGCCAGCAGCCCGGGACAGGGGCGCCGCAATGAGCAGTTCTTC. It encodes CASSPGQGRRNEQFF.

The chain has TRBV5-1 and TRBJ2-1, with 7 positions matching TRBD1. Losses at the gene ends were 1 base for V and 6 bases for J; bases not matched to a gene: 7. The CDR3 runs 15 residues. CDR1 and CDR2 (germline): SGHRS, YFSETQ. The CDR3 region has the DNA TGCGCCAGCAGCTTGCTACAGGGGTCAAGCAATGAGCAGTTCTTC. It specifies CASSLLQGSSNEQFF.

The CDR3 sequence is CASSDRTYNSPLHF. CDR3 DNA: TGTGCCAGCAGTGACAGGACCTATAATTCACCCCTCCACTTT. The chain is built from TRBV2 and TRBJ1-6; no clear D. V lost 3 bases to trimming and J lost 2 bases, with 5 bases between them. Germline assignment: CDR1 SNHLY and CDR2 FYNNEI. This CDR3 contains 14 residues.

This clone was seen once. DNA of the CDR3: TGTGCCAGCAGCTCGGGGACAGGGGGTTTTTATGGCTACACCTTC. Residues: CASSSGTGGFYGYTF. This chain uses TRBV7-9 with TRBJ1-2, with 11 bases aligning to TRBD1. Trimming took 4 bases from V and 5 from J; bases not matched to a gene: 6. Germline V gives CDR1 SEHNR, CDR2 FQNEAQ (reference sequence). CDR3 length equals 15 residues.

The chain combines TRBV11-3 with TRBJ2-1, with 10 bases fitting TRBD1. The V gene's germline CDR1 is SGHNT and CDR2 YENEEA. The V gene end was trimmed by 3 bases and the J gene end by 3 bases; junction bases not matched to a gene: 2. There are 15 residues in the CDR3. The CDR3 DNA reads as TGTGCCAGCAGCTTGGACAGGGGGGACTACAATGAGCAGTTCTTC. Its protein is CASSLDRGDYNEQFF.

Here the CDR3 reads CASSYAYSGGTEAFF. The CDR3 region has the DNA TGTGCCAGCAGTTACGCTTACTCAGGGGGAACTGAAGCTTTCTTT. The chain is built from TRBV6-5 and TRBJ1-1; TRBD1 agrees at 7 bases. The V segment lost 2 bases and the J segment 5 bases; nucleotides outside the gene matches: 8. The germline CDR1 and CDR2 sequences are MNHEY and SVGAGI. The CDR3 is 15 residues long.

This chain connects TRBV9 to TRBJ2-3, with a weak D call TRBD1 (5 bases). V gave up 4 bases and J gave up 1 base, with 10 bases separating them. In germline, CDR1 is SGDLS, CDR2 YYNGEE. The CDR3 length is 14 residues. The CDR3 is CASSLSTGTDTQYF. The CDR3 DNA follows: TGTGCCAGCAGCCTCTCGACAGGCACAGATACGCAGTATTTT.

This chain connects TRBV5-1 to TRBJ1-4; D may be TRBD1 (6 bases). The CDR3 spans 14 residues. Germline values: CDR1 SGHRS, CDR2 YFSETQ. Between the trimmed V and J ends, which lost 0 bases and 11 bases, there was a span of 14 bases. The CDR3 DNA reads TGCGCCAGCAGCTTGGAAGCGGGGGGGCGGAAACTGTTTTTT. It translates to CASSLEAGGRKLFF.

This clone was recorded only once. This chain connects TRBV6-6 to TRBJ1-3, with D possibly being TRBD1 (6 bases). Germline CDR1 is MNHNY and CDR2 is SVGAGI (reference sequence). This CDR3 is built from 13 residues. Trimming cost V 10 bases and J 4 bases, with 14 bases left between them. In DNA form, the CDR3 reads TGTGCCACCCTCCAGGGGTCCGGAAACACCATATATTTT. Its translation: CATLQGSGNTIYF.

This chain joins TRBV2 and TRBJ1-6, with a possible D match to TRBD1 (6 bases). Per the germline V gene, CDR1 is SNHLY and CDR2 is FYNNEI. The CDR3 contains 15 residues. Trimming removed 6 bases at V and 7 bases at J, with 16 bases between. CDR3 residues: CASRADQGPNSPLHF. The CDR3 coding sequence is TGTGCCAGCAGGGCCGATCAGGGGCCCAATTCACCCCTCCACTTT.

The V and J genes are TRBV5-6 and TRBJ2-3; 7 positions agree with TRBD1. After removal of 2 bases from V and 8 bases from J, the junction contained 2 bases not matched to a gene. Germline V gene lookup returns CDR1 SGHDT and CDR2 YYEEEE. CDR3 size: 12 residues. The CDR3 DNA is TGTGCCAGCAGCTTTACAGGGGTTACGCAGTATTTT. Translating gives CASSFTGVTQYF. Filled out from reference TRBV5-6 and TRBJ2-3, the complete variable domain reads DAGVTQSPTHLIKTRGQQVTLRCSPKSGHDTVSWYQQALGQGPQFIFQYYEEEERQRGNFPDRFSGHQFPNYSSELNVNALLLGDSALYLCASSFTGVTQYFGPGTRLTVL.

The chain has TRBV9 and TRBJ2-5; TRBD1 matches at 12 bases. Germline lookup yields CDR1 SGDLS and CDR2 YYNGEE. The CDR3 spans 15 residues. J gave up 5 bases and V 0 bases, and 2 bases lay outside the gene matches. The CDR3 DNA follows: TGTGCCAGCAGCGTAGTGGGACAGGGGGCCGAGACCCAGTACTTC. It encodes CASSVVGQGAETQYF.

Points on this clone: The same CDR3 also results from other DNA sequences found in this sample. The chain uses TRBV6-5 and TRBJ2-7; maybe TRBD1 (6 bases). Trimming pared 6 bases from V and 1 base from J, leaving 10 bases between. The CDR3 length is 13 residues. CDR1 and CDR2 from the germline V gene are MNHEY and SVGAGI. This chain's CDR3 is CASSRTASYEQYF. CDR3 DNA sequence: TGTGCCAGCAGCCGGACAGCGTCCTACGAGCAGTACTTC.

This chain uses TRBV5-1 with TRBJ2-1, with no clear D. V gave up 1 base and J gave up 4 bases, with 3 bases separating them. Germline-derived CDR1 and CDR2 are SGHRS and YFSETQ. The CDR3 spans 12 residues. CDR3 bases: TGCGCCAGCAGCTTGCCGTACAATGAGCAGTTCTTC. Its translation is CASSLPYNEQFF.

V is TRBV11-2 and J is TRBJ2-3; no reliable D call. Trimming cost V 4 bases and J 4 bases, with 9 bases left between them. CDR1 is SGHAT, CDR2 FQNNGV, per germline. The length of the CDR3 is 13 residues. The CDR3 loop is CASSYLRSDTQYF. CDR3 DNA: TGTGCCAGCAGCTACCTGCGCTCAGATACGCAGTATTTT.

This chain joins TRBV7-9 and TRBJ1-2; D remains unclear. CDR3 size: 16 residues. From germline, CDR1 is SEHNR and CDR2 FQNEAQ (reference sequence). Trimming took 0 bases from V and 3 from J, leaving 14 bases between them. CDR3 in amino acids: CASSLALYEPHYGYTF. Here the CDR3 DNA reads TGTGCCAGCAGCTTAGCGTTATACGAGCCGCACTATGGCTACACCTTC.

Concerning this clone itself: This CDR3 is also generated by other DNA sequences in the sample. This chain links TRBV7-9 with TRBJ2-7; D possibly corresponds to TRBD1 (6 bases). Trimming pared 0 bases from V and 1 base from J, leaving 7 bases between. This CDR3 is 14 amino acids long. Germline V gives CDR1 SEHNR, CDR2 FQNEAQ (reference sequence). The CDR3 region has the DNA TGTGCCAGCAGCTTAGCAGGGGGATCCTACGAGCAGTACTTC. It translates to CASSLAGGSYEQYF.

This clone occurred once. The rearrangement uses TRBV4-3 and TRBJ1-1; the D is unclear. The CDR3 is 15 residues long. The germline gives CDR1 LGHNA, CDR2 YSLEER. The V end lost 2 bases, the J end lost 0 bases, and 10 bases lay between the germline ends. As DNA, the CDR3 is TGCGCCAGCAGCCAAACCCTCGGGGTGAACACTGAAGCTTTCTTT. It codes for CASSQTLGVNTEAFF.

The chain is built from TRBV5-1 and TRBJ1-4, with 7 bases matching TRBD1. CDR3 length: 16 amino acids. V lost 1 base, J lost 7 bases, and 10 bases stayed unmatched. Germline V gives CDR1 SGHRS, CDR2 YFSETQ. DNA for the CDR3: TGCGCCAGCAGCTTGCTCGCAGGGGGAAATCGTGAAAAACTGTTTTTT. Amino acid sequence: CASSLLAGGNREKLFF. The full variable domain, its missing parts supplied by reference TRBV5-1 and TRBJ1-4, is KAGVTQTPRYLIKTRGQQVTLSCSPISGHRSVSWYQQTPGQGLQFLFEYFSETQRNKGNFPGRFSGRQFSNSRSEMNVSTLELGDSALYLCASSLLAGGNREKLFFGSGTQLSVL.

CDR3 sequence reads: CASSSQAGLGGEQYF. CDR3 DNA: TGTGCCAGCAGCTCTCAGGCGGGACTAGGGGGCGAGCAGTACTTC. The chain joins TRBV7-2 to TRBJ2-7; TRBD2 matches 8 bases. This CDR3 contains 15 residues. The junction had 11 bases not matched to a gene; V was cut back by 4 bases and J by 6 bases. Germline V gene lookup returns CDR1 SGHTA and CDR2 FQGNSA. Filled out from reference TRBV7-2 and TRBJ2-7, the complete variable domain reads GAGVSQSPSNKVTEKGKDVELRCDPISGHTALYWYRQSLGQGLEFLIYFQGNSAPDKSGLPSDRFSAERTGGSVSTLTIQRTQQEDSAVYLCASSSQAGLGGEQYFGPGTRLTVT.

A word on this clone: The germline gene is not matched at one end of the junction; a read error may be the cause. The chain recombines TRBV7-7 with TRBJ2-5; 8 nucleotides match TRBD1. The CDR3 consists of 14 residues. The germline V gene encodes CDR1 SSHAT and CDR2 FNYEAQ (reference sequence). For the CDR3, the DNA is TGTGCTAGCAGCTTAAGACAGGGGAAAGAGACCCAGTACTTC. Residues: CASSLRQGKETQYF.

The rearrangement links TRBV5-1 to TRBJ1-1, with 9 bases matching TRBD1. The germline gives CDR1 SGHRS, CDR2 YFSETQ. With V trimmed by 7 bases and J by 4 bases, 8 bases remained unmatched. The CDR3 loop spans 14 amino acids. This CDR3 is CASYSGTGSTEAFF. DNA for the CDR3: TGCGCCAGCTACTCCGGGACAGGGAGCACTGAAGCTTTCTTT.

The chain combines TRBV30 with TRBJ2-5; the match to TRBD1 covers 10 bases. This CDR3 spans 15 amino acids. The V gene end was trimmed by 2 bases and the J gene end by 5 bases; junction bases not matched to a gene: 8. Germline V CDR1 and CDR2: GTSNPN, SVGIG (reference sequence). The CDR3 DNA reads TGTGCCTGGAGTCGGGGACAGGGGCCTTTGGAGACCCAGTACTTC. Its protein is CAWSRGQGPLETQYF.

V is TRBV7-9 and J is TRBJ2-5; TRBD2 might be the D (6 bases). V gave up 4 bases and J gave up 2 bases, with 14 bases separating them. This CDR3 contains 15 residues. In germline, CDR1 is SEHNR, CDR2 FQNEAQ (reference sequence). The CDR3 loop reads CASSSGGIEQETQYF. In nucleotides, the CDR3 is TGTGCCAGCAGCTCAGGAGGGATTGAGCAAGAGACCCAGTACTTC.

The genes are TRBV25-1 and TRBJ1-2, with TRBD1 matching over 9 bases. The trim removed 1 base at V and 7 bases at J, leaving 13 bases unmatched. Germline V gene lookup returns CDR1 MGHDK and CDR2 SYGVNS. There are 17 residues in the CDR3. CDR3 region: CASSEWGQGTALGGYTF. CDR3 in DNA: TGTGCCAGCAGTGAATGGGGACAGGGTACGGCTCTTGGTGGCTACACCTTC.